One and the same sample provided the 2 T cell receptor beta chains below, sequenced in a study of T cell changes during pregnancy in multiple sclerosis. Clones were sequenced by immunoSEQ multiplex PCR, and TCRdb holds only the in-frame ones, with some missing. Altogether tens of thousands of clones are present, approximately 90% being singletons, with the ten largest covering approximately 7.2%. The sequencing used CD8+ T cells from peripheral blood mononuclear cells, collected in the second trimester of pregnancy. The receptors were sampled from a female donor with multiple sclerosis, enrolled in a pregnancy study.

The chain couples TRBV4-3 to TRBJ2-4, with 8 bases aligning to TRBD2. The CDR3 runs 14 residues. Germline trimming cut 2 bases from V and 5 bases from J; bases unmatched to any gene: 2. Germline assignment: CDR1 LGHNA and CDR2 YSLEER. As DNA, the CDR3 is TGCGCCAGCAGCCAACGCGGGGGGCAAAACATTCAGTACTTC. Its translation: CASSQRGGQNIQYF.

The chain recombines TRBV11-2 with TRBJ2-5; D not certain. The CDR3 sequence is 16 residues long. V lost 2 bases to trimming and J lost 0 bases, with 13 bases between them. Germline loops: CDR1 SGHAT, CDR2 FQNNGV. The CDR3 protein is CASSLFGRSHQETQYF. As DNA, the CDR3 is TGTGCCAGCAGCTTATTTGGCAGGTCACACCAAGAGACCCAGTACTTC.